This passage covers 8 T cell receptor beta chains from one sample sequenced in a study of CXCR3-negative and CXCR3-positive naive CD8 T cells (dated by TCRdb to between 2019 and 2020). Paper-wide results and their limitations: TRB CDR3s from CXCR3-positive naive cells showed higher hydrophobicity (lower Kidera factor 4), lower energy, and higher strength and volume indices than CXCR3-negative naive cells.

These receptors' targets are unknown. TCRdb lists the instrument as NextSeq 550. The Human TCR Profiling Kit (MiLaboratory) was used to prepare UMI-labeled 5' RACE TRB cDNA libraries. TCRdb reprocessed the public reads and reports one entry per CDR3 protein sequence, without DNA. The table for this sample records tens of thousands of distinct CDR3 sequences. The ten largest clonotypes hold 0.8% to 0.85% of the sample. Sequencing used naive CXCR3+ CD8+ T cells from blood. Explained via the paper, the cell subset or site label denotes: CD45RO-CCR7+CD27+CD95- naive CD8+ T cells expressing CXCR3 (TNR3+). Receptors originate from a human donor in good health. Some clones in this sample may be carry-over from other donors' samples.

The chain is built from TRBV7-3 and TRBJ2-5; as DNA is missing, the TRBD2 call by TCRdb cannot be tested. The CDR3 loop spans 14 amino acids. The germline CDR1 and CDR2 sequences are SGHTA and FQGTGA. CDR3 amino acids: CASSLTGGPGTQYF.

The gene calls are TRBV7-9 and TRBJ2-7; the D call of TRBD2 rests on TCRdb alone, since no DNA is present to check it. Looked up from germline, CDR1 is SEHNR and CDR2 is FQNEAQ (reference sequence). The length of the CDR3 is 14 residues. The CDR3 loop is CASSLTSGGREQYF.

The chain links TRBV28 to TRBJ2-3. This CDR3 has 15 amino acids. The V gene's germline CDR1 is MDHEN and CDR2 SYDVKM. CDR3 loop: CASSLSAGGTDTQYF.

This chain uses TRBV3-1 with TRBJ1-1. The CDR3 covers 16 residues. Germline V CDR1 and CDR2: LGHDT, YNNKEL (reference sequence). The CDR3 spells CASSQVLGGSNTEAFF.

The J gene is TRBJ1-2, the V gene TRBV20-1. The CDR3 is 14 amino acids. Looked up from germline, CDR1 is DFQATT and CDR2 is SNEGSKA (reference sequence). CDR3 residues: CSARASDLDYGYTF.

V usage is TRBV5-1 and J usage is TRBJ1-1. This CDR3 contains 14 residues. Germline V gene lookup returns CDR1 SGHRS and CDR2 YFSETQ. The CDR3 region is CASSLRGGHTEAFF.

This chain joins TRBV28 and TRBJ2-7; TCRdb's D gene call, TRBD1, goes unchecked for lack of DNA. The CDR3 contains 11 residues. The germline gives CDR1 MDHEN, CDR2 SYDVKM. This CDR3 is CASSPLGEQYF.

The chain recombines TRBV20-1 with TRBJ1-2; the TCRdb D gene call, TRBD1, has no DNA to confirm it. The CDR3 extends over 16 amino acids. Germline assignment: CDR1 DFQATT and CDR2 SNEGSKA (reference sequence). This chain's CDR3 is CSARDRAGAEGYGYTF.